The next 5 T cell receptor beta chains were all read from a single sample in a study of shared clonotypes between healthy human individuals (dated by TCRdb to 2020 to 2021). Receptor libraries were prepared by the immunoSEQ multiplex PCR assay. In TCRdb, the immuneACCESS table is reduced to in-frame sequences with V and J assigned. These tables do not hold every clone; where another copy was compared, an unresolved V gene accounts for under half, and the others remain unexplained. The sample table holds some 480,000 clones, of which roughly 78% were seen once. The ten largest clonotypes hold less than 15% of the sample. Sequencing was done on a sample of PBMCs. The receptors originated from a woman in her thirties or forties in good health. Some clones in this sample may be carry-over from other donors' samples.

V gene TRBV4-1 combines with J gene TRBJ2-1; D possibly corresponds to TRBD2 (6 bases). V was pared by 6 bases and J by 13 bases, with 25 bases between. The germline V gene has CDR1 MGHRA and CDR2 YSYEKL. The CDR3 covers 15 residues. The CDR3 nucleotides are TGCGCCAGCAGACAACTCGGGAGAGTGGTAGATGTTCAGTTCTTC. Translated, it gives CASRQLGRVVDVQFF.

This chain uses TRBV12-2 with TRBJ1-5. TRBV12-2 is flagged as a pseudogene. There are 15 residues in the CDR3. The CDR3 loop is CASRLATHRYQPQHF. The CDR3 DNA reads TGTGCAAGTCGCTTAGCGACCCACCGGTACCAGCCCCAGCATTTT.

The chain employs TRBV5-1 and TRBJ2-1; TRBD2 matches at 13 bases. Per the germline V gene, CDR1 is SGHRS and CDR2 is YFSETQ. V was clipped by 5 bases and J by 7 bases; unmatched bases: 6. The CDR3 loop spans 15 amino acids. CDR3 residues: CASRAGTSGVNEQFF. For the CDR3, the DNA is TGCGCCAGCAGGGCCGGGACTAGCGGGGTAAATGAGCAGTTCTTC. The full variable domain, its missing parts supplied by reference TRBV5-1 and TRBJ2-1, is KAGVTQTPRYLIKTRGQQVTLSCSPISGHRSVSWYQQTPGQGLQFLFEYFSETQRNKGNFPGRFSGRQFSNSRSEMNVSTLELGDSALYLCASRAGTSGVNEQFFGPGTRLTVL.

This clone showed up just a few times. This CDR3 is also generated by other DNA sequences in the sample. The rearrangement uses TRBV11-2 and TRBJ1-1, with unresolved D. Germline CDR1 and CDR2: SGHAT and FQNNGV. The CDR3 runs 12 residues. The germline V and J ends were trimmed by 2 bases and 3 bases, with 4 bases remaining between them. The CDR3 nucleotides read TGTGCCAGCAGCTTACGGGACACTGAAGCTTTCTTT. Translation gives CASSLRDTEAFF. The whole variable domain, remainder taken from reference TRBV11-2 and TRBJ1-1, is EAGVAQSPRYKIIEKRQSVAFWCNPISGHATLYWYQQILGQGPKLLIQFQNNGVVDDSQLPKDRFSAERLKGVDSTLKIQPAKLEDSAVYLCASSLRDTEAFFGQGTRLTVV.

A remark on this clone: Other nucleotide sequences from this sample produce the same CDR3. The chain combines TRBV5-1 with TRBJ2-1, with 7 positions matching TRBD2. Germline V gene lookup returns CDR1 SGHRS and CDR2 YFSETQ. Germline trimming cut 0 bases from V and 0 bases from J; bases unmatched to any gene: 6. The CDR3 length is 17 residues. The CDR3 DNA is TGCGCCAGCAGCTTGGAAGCTAGCGGAAGCTCCTACAATGAGCAGTTCTTC. It is translated as CASSLEASGSSYNEQFF.